A selection of T cell receptor beta chains follows, all from one sample in a study of blood T cell repertoires in COVID-19. Repertoires were generated with immunoSEQ multiplex PCR, while TCRdb's copy carries only in-frame clones and drops some. Here the sample spans about 95,000 clones, over 75% being singletons. The source material was peripheral blood. These receptors were collected from a human donor in a cohort sampled during active COVID-19. CDR3s include the opening cysteine and the closing phenylalanine or tryptophan. The D gene is left open where the match is weak. A clone size is listed for some rows: how often the clone was seen (once, few, many), or a class if it is expanded.

CDR3 protein	CDR3 DNA	D gene	clone size	V gene	J gene
CASSLSRGGFIVNTEAFF	TGTGCCAGCAGCTTAAGTCGAGGTGGGTTTATCGTGAACACTGAAGCTTTCTTT	NA	NA	TRBV7-3	TRBJ1-1
CASSILGLGNSPLHF	TGTGCCAGCAGTATACTAGGGCTGGGTAATTCACCCCTCCACTTT	NA	few	TRBV6-2/TRBV6-3	TRBJ1-6
CASKTGTANNEQFF	TGCGCCAGCAAAACCGGGACAGCGAACAATGAGCAGTTCTTC	TRBD1	NA	TRBV5-1	TRBJ2-1
CASSSRRGGGNTIYF	TGTGCCAGCAGCTCGCGTAGGGGCGGTGGAAACACCATATATTTT	NA	once	TRBV7-9	TRBJ1-3
CASSLGGASQETQYF	TGTGCCAGTAGTCTGGGTGGGGCGAGTCAAGAGACCCAGTACTTC	NA	NA	TRBV19	TRBJ2-5
CASSLTAGTGNTGELFF	TGCGCCAGCAGCTTAACAGCCGGGACAGGGAACACCGGGGAGCTGTTTTTT	TRBD1	NA	TRBV5-1	TRBJ2-2
CATSRGQEIIEETQYF	TGTGCCACCAGCAGGGGACAGGAGATAATTGAAGAGACCCAGTACTTC	TRBD1	NA	TRBV15	TRBJ2-5
CASSYSQGRFSPLHF	TGTGCCAGCAGTTACTCCCAGGGGCGGTTCTCACCCCTCCACTTT	NA	NA	TRBV6-5	TRBJ1-6
CAWSGQGNQPQHF	TGTGCCTGGTCCGGACAGGGTAATCAGCCCCAGCATTTT	TRBD1	NA	TRBV30	TRBJ1-5
CASSPTGTAPSGPQHF	TGTGCCAGCAGTCCAACTGGGACAGCCCCTTCAGGCCCCCAGCATTTT	TRBD1	NA	TRBV28	TRBJ1-5
CATSRDRAGGLETQYF	TGTGCCACCAGCAGAGATAGGGCGGGGGGCTTGGAGACCCAGTACTTC	TRBD2	NA	TRBV15	TRBJ2-5
CASSLHWAGDLYEQYF	TGTGCCAGCAGCTTACATTGGGCGGGGGACCTCTACGAGCAGTACTTC	TRBD2	NA	TRBV11-2	TRBJ2-7
CASSVDSGAGNTIYF	TGTGCCAGCAGCGTAGATTCCGGGGCTGGAAACACCATATATTTT	NA	NA	TRBV9	TRBJ1-3
CASSLGGGNQPQHF	TGTGCCAGCAGCCTAGGGGGGGGCAATCAGCCCCAGCATTTT	NA	NA	TRBV11-1	TRBJ1-5
CATAFGGGQNGELFF	TGCGCCACCGCATTTGGGGGGGGCCAGAACGGGGAGCTGTTTTTT	NA	NA	TRBV5-1	TRBJ2-2
CASSPTGTMGGNTIYF	TGTGCCAGCAGCCCTACCGGGACAATGGGTGGAAACACCATATATTTT	NA	few	TRBV28	TRBJ1-3
CSATGIDTQYF	TGCAGTGCAACTGGTATAGATACGCAGTATTTT	NA	NA	TRBV20-1	TRBJ2-3
CASGAGMNTEAFF	TGTGCCAGCGGGGCAGGTATGAACACTGAAGCTTTCTTT	NA	NA	TRBV7-3	TRBJ1-1
CASSSGQGVSQPQHF	TGTGCCAGCAGTTCGGGACAGGGGGTCAGTCAGCCCCAGCATTTT	TRBD1	NA	TRBV28	TRBJ1-5
CATGRGTLNTGELFF	TGTGCCACCGGGAGGGGGACCCTGAACACCGGGGAGCTGTTTTTT	TRBD2	NA	TRBV5-4	TRBJ2-2
CASSLTQGGELFF	TGTGCCAGCAGCTTAACTCAGGGCGGGGAGCTGTTTTTT	NA	NA	TRBV3-1/TRBV3-2	TRBJ2-2
CASNTNRGYGYTF	TGTGCCAGTAATACGAACCGCGGCTATGGCTACACCTTC	NA	NA	TRBV19	TRBJ1-2
CASSLRGGGTGELFF	TGTGCCAGCAGTCTGCGGGGAGGGGGCACCGGGGAGCTGTTTTTT	NA	few	TRBV6-2/TRBV6-3	TRBJ2-2
CASSDKGVISNQPQHF	TGTGCCAGCAGTGATAAAGGGGTGATTAGCAATCAGCCCCAGCATTTT	NA	NA	TRBV6-2/TRBV6-3	TRBJ1-5
CASSLGAGGIETQYF	TGCGCCAGCAGCCTGGGGGCGGGGGGCATCGAGACCCAGTACTTC	TRBD2	NA	TRBV4-1	TRBJ2-5
CASSSARRANTGELFF	TGTGCCAGCAGCTCCGCCCGCAGGGCGAACACCGGGGAGCTGTTTTTT	NA	NA	TRBV11-2	TRBJ2-2
CASNQDRGLFNQPQHF	TGTGCCAGTAACCAGGACAGGGGGCTGTTCAATCAGCCCCAGCATTTT	TRBD1	NA	TRBV19	TRBJ1-5
CASSPRDTPNYGYTF	TGTGCCAGCAGCCCTCGGGACACACCTAACTATGGCTACACCTTC	NA	NA	TRBV9	TRBJ1-2
CASSIELRGKVTEAFF	TGTGCCAGTAGTATAGAGCTCAGGGGTAAGGTTACTGAAGCTTTCTTT	NA	NA	TRBV19	TRBJ1-1
CASRRQRILAGPKGDTQYF	TGTGCCAGCAGACGACAGAGGATATTAGCGGGACCAAAGGGAGATACGCAGTATTTT	TRBD2	NA	TRBV7-2	TRBJ2-3
CASSLIHPGEKLFF	TGTGCCAGCAGCCTCATTCATCCGGGGGAAAAACTGTTTTTT	NA	NA	TRBV7-9	TRBJ1-4